This TCR beta chain originates from a study of post-analysis software for immune sequencing data (dated by TCRdb to 2015 to 2017). Context from the whole study: Recorded disease courses included relapsing-remitting, secondary progressive and progressive-relapsing multiple sclerosis, with some patients lacking subtype annotation. The multiple sclerosis patient repertoires were compared with 11 previously published healthy control repertoires from donors aged roughly 6 to 27 years. A subset of samples was prepared in parallel using single-end sample barcoding, then pooled and co-amplified after Illumina adapter ligation. What the authors observed across the whole study: Significantly lower normalized Chao1 diversity was found in multiple sclerosis patients than in controls, suggesting substantial peripheral T-cell clonal expansion. Significantly higher frequencies in patients than in controls were found for roughly 5 TRBV segments, including TRBV5-6, TRBV5-1 and TRBV20-1. The multiple sclerosis patient group was slightly younger than the control group. Direct clustering with F measure showed strong co-clustering of samples prepared in the same batch, prompting a batch-effect correction.

To demonstrate the VDJtools post-analysis software, the study profiled TCR beta repertoires from the peripheral blood of around 13 young patients with multiple sclerosis. The patients with multiple sclerosis were children and adolescents between roughly 6 and 16 years of age. This clonotype was counted a few times. Its antigen remains undetermined. No base qualities exist here, and no much larger clone lies one base off it. V is cut back by 0 bases and J by 4 bases, with 10 bases in the junction unmatched. The CDR3 goes from the cysteine to the phenylalanine over 16 residues. Only CDR3 DNA is held: 48 bases, read in frame from base 1. CDR1 and CDR2 (SQVTM, ANQGSEA) derive from the germline V gene. The library came from PCR. The reads were generated on an Illumina HiSeq 2500. To reduce PCR and sequencing biases, unique molecular identifiers were built into the TCR beta cDNA libraries. About 500,000 cDNA molecules were obtained for every 1 to 10 million input T cells, so each molecule roughly corresponded to one T cell. The same protocol used for the earlier healthy control dataset was applied to prepare and sequence the patient libraries. Within a given batch, samples were prepared together, multiplexed and sequenced on the same HiSeq lane. Per the source publication's procedure: Raw barcoded reads were processed with MIGEC, and single-read molecular identifier groups were discarded before consensus assembly and CDR3 extraction. VDJtools was used for post-analysis of the clonotype tables, with diversity normalized by down-sampling every dataset to the smallest sample size. To correct batch-related cross-sample contamination, repertoire overlap clustering matched CDR3 amino acid sequences but not nucleotide sequences. The public sequencing data were trimmed at Q25 with fastp and processed into clonotypes with MiXCR by TCRdb, which kept only in-frame beta chains. Each CDR3 protein gets just one entry, which takes the most common genes and DNA from the rows behind it. None of the V and J calls come from the authors' own analysis; TCRdb made them. The sample table contains over 700,000 distinct CDR3 sequences; only one count was recorded for 25% to 30% of them. The top ten clones comprise approximately 0.6% of the sample.

This clonotype was sampled from a girl between 10 and 17 years old with multiple sclerosis. The chain is encoded by TRBV29-1 joined to TRBJ2-3; 7 nucleotides in the junction match TRBD2. Sequencing used blood. The CDR3 protein sequence reads: CSVEDESSGGADTQYF. In nucleotide form, the sequence is TGCAGCGTTGAAGATGAGTCTAGCGGTGGGGCAGATACGCAGTATTTT.